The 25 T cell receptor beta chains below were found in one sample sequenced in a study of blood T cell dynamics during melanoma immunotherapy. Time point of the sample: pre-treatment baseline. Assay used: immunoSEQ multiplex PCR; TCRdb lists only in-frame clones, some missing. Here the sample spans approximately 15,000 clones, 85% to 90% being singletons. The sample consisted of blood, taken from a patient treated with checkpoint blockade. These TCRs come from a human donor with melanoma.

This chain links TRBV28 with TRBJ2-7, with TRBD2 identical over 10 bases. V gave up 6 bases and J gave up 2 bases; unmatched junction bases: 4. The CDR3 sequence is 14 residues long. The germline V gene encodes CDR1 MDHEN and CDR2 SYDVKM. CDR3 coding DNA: TGTGCCAGCAGCACTAGCGGGGCTACCTACGAGCAGTACTTC. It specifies CASSTSGATYEQYF.

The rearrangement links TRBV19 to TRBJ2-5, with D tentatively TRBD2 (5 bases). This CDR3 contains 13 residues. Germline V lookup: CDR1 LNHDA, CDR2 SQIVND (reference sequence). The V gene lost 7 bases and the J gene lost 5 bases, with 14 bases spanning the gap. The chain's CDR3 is CASKQRAGETQYF. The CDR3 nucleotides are TGTGCCAGTAAACAGAGGGCCGGGGAGACCCAGTACTTC.

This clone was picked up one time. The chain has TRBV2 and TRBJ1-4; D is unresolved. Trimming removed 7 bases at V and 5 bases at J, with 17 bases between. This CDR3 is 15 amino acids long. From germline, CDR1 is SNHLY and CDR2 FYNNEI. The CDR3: CASTEWAGANEKLFF. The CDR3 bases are TGTGCCAGCACCGAATGGGCAGGTGCCAATGAAAAACTGTTTTTT.

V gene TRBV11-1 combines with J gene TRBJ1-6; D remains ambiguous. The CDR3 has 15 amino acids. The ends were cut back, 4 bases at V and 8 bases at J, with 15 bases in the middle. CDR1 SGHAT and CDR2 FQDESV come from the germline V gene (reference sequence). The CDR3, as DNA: TGTGCCAGCAGCTCCGAAAATGTGGCTTATTCACCCCTCCACTTT. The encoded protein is CASSSENVAYSPLHF.

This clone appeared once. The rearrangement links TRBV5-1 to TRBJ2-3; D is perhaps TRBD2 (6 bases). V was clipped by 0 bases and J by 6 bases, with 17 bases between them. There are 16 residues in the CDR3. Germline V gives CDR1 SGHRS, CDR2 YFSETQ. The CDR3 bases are TGCGCCAGCAGCTTGGATCCGGGAGTAGTGGGGGATACGCAGTATTTT. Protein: CASSLDPGVVGDTQYF.

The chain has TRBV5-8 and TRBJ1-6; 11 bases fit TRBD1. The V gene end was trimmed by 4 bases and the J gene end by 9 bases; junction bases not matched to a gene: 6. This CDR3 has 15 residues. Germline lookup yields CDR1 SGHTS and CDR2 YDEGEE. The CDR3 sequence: CASSPRTGGSSPLHF. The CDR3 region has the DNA TGTGCCAGCAGCCCACGGACAGGGGGCTCTTCACCCCTCCACTTT. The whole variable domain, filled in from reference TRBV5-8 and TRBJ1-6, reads EAGVTQSPTHLIKTRGQQATLRCSPISGHTSVYWYQQALGLGLQFLLWYDEGEERNRGNFPPRFSGRQFPNYSSELNVNALELEDSALYLCASSPRTGGSSPLHFGNGTRLTVT.

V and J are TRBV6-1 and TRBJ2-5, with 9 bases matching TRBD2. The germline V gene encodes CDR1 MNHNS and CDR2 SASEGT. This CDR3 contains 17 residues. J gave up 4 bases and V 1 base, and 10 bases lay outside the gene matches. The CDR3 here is CASSEVASGAAVETQYF. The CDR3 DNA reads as TGTGCCAGCAGTGAAGTGGCTAGCGGGGCGGCTGTAGAGACCCAGTACTTC.

CDR3 region: CASRSRDIDSDTQYF. The CDR3 DNA sequence: TGTGCCAGCAGGAGCCGGGACATTGACTCAGATACGCAGTATTTT. The chain joins TRBV2 to TRBJ2-3; D is perhaps TRBD1 (6 bases). CDR3 length: 15 residues. Trimming took 6 bases from V and 4 from J, leaving 17 bases between them. CDR1 is SNHLY and CDR2 is FYNNEI in the germline V gene.

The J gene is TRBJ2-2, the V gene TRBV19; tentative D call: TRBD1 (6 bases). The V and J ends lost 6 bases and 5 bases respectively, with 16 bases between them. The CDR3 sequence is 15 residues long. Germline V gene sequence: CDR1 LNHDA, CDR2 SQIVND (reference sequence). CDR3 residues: CASSSGETWTGELFF. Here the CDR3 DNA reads TGTGCCAGTAGCTCAGGGGAAACGTGGACCGGGGAGCTGTTTTTT.

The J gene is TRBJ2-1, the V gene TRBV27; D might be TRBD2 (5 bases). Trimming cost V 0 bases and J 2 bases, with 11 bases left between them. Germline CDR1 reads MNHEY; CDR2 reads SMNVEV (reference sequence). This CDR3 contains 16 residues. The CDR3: CASSLSEGEAYNEQFF. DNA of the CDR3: TGTGCCAGCAGTTTATCCGAGGGTGAAGCCTACAATGAGCAGTTCTTC.

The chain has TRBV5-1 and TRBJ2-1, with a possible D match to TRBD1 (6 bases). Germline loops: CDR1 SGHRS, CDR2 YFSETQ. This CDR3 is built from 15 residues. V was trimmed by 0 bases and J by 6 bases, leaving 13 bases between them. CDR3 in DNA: TGCGCCAGCAGCTTGGGCTCAGGGGCGGGCAATGAGCAGTTCTTC. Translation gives CASSLGSGAGNEQFF.

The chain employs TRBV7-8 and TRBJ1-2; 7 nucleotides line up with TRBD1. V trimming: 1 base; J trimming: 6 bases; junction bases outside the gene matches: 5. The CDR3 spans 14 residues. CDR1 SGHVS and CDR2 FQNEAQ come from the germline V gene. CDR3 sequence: CASSLVGGADGYTF. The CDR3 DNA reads TGTGCCAGCAGCTTAGTAGGGGGCGCAGATGGCTACACCTTC. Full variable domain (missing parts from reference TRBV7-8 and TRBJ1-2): GAGVSQSPRYKVAKRGQDVALRCDPISGHVSLFWYQQALGQGPEFLTYFQNEAQLDKSGLPSDRFFAERPEGSVSTLKIQRTQQEDSAVYLCASSLVGGADGYTFGSGTRLTVV.

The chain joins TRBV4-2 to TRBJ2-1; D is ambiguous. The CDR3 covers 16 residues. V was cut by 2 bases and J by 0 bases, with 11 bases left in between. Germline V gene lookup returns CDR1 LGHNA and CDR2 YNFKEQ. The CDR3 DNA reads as TGTGCCAGCAGCCAAACGAGTTTGAGCTCCTACAATGAGCAGTTCTTC. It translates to CASSQTSLSSYNEQFF.

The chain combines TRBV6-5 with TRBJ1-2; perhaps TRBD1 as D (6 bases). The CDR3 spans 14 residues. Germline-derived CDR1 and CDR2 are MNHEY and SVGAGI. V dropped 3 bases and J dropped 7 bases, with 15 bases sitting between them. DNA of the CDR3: TGTGCCAGCAGTTATAGATTGCGGGGGGCTGGCTACACCTTC. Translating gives CASSYRLRGAGYTF.

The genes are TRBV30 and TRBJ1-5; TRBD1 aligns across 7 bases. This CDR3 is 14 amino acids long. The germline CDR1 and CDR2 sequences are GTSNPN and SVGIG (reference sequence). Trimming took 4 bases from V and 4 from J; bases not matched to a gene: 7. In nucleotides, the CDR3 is TGTGCCTGGACCCTCACAGGGGAGAATCAGCCCCAGCATTTT. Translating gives CAWTLTGENQPQHF.

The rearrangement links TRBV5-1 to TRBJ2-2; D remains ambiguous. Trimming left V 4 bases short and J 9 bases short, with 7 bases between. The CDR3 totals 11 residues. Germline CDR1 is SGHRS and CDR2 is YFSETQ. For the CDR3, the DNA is TGCGCCAGCAGCGCAGCATGGGAGCTGTTTTTT. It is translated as CASSAAWELFF. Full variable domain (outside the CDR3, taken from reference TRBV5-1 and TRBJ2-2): KAGVTQTPRYLIKTRGQQVTLSCSPISGHRSVSWYQQTPGQGLQFLFEYFSETQRNKGNFPGRFSGRQFSNSRSEMNVSTLELGDSALYLCASSAAWELFFGEGSRLTVL.

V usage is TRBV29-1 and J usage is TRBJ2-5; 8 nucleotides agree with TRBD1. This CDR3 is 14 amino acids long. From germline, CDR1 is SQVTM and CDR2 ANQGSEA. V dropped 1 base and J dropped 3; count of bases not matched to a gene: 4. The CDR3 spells CSVEGAGGEETQYF. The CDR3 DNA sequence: TGCAGCGTTGAAGGGGCAGGGGGCGAAGAGACCCAGTACTTC.

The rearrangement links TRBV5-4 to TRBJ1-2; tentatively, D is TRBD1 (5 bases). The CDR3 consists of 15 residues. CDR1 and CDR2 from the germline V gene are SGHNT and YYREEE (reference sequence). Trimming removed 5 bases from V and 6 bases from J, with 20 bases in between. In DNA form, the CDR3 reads TGTGCCAGCAGAAAGATTGGGACGAGGATGGATGGCTACACCTTC. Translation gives CASRKIGTRMDGYTF.

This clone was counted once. The CDR3 is CASSYYRALEQYF. In nucleotides, the CDR3 is TGTGCCAGCAGCTACTACAGGGCTCTCGAGCAGTACTTC. This chain joins TRBV7-2 and TRBJ2-7; possibly TRBD1 for D (6 bases). The CDR3 is 13 residues long. V lost 4 bases to trimming and J lost 6 bases, with 13 bases between them. Germline CDR1 reads SGHTA; CDR2 reads FQGNSA. Filled out from reference TRBV7-2 and TRBJ2-7, the complete variable domain reads GAGVSQSPSNKVTEKGKDVELRCDPISGHTALYWYRQSLGQGLEFLIYFQGNSAPDKSGLPSDRFSAERTGGSVSTLTIQRTQQEDSAVYLCASSYYRALEQYFGPGTRLTVT.

The CDR3: CASSPRQRGGSEQFF. Written as DNA, the CDR3 is TGCGCCAGCAGCCCCCGCCAGCGGGGGGGCTCTGAGCAGTTCTTC. The rearrangement joins TRBV4-1 to TRBJ2-1, with TRBD2 matching 10 bases. Looked up from germline, CDR1 is MGHRA and CDR2 is YSYEKL. The CDR3 sequence is 15 residues long. Germline trimming cut 4 bases from V and 9 bases from J; bases unmatched to any gene: 9.

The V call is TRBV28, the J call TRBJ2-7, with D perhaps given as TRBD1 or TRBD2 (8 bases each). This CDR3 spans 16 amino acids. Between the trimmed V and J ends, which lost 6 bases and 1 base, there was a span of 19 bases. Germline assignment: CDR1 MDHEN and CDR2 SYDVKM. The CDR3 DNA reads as TGTGCCAGCAGCTCGGGGGGGACAGGTTCTTCCTACGAGCAGTACTTC. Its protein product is CASSSGGTGSSYEQYF.

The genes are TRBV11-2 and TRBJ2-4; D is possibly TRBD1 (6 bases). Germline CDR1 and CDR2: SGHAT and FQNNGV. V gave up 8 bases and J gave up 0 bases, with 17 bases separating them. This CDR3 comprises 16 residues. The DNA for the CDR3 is TGTGCCAGCCGGACAGCGTTGACGGGAGCCAAAAACATTCAGTACTTC. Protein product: CASRTALTGAKNIQYF. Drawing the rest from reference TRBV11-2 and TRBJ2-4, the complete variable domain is EAGVAQSPRYKIIEKRQSVAFWCNPISGHATLYWYQQILGQGPKLLIQFQNNGVVDDSQLPKDRFSAERLKGVDSTLKIQPAKLEDSAVYLCASRTALTGAKNIQYFGAGTRLSVL.

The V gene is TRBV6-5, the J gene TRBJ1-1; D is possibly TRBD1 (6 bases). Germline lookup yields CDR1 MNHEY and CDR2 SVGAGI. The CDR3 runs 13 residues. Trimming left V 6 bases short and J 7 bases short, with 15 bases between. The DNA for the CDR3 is TGTGCCAGCAGAAACCACAGGGCAAGTGAAGCTTTCTTT. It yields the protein CASRNHRASEAFF.

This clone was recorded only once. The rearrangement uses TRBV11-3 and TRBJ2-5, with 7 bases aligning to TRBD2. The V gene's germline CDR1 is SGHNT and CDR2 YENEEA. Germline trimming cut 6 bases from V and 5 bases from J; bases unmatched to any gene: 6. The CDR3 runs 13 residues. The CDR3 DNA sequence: TGTGCCAGCAGTCGGGGGGTTCGGGAGACCCAGTACTTC. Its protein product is CASSRGVRETQYF.

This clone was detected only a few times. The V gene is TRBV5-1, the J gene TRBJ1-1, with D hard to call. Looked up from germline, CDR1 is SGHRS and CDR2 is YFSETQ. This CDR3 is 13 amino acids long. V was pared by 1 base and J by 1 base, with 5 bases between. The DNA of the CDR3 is TGCGCCAGCAGCTTGTTGGGGAACACTGAAGCTTTCTTT. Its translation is CASSLLGNTEAFF.